This T cell receptor beta chain originates from a study of early T cells in non-severe SARS-CoV-2 infection. About the research overall: Sequencing input comprised bulk RNA from unsorted whole blood; chain pairing was not available.

CDR1 and CDR2 from the germline V gene are LNHDA and SQIVND (reference sequence). The CDR3 extends over 17 amino acids. The V gene end was trimmed by 6 bases and the J gene end by 5 bases; junction bases not matched to a gene: 8. Unique molecular identifiers were affixed to single, distinct cDNA molecules. MiXCR was run by TCRdb on the 5' RACE reads, yielding one entry per CDR3 protein. The table has tens of thousands of distinct CDR3 sequences, around 6% seen once. This clonotype has ten or more counts. The TCR originated in an adult who was a healthcare worker with PCR-confirmed SARS-CoV-2 infection or an uninfected control (not recorded which). The rearrangement joins TRBV19 to TRBJ2-1; 15 positions agree with TRBD2. Sequenced material: whole blood. The CDR3 DNA is TGTGCCAGTAGCCCCTGGACTAGCGGGAGGGCCGACAATGAGCAGTTCTTC. This translates into CASSPWTSGRADNEQFF.